A selection of T cell receptor beta chains follows, all from one sample in a study of neurological immune-mediated disorders. TCRdb independently ran MiXCR on the 5' RACE reads; one entry per CDR3 protein. The repertoire includes more than 40,000 distinct CDR3 sequences, 9.5% to 15% of them detected once, and 9% sits in the top ten. Sequencing input: PBMCs. The source is a male donor with HTLV-1-associated myelopathy (HAM/TSP). CDR3s include the opening cysteine and the closing phenylalanine or tryptophan. Each record gives: V gene, J gene, D gene, clone size, CDR3 protein, CDR3 DNA. A D gene is named only where the DNA matches it firmly. Clone size is stated in some rows and not others, as once, few, many or a class when expanded.

v_gene: TRBV7-8
j_gene: TRBJ2-4
d_gene: -
abundance: many
CDR3aa: CASSLVVAGAVAKNIQYF
CDR3nt: TGTGCCAGCAGCTTAGTCGTGGCGGGGGCCGTAGCCAAAAACATTCAGTACTTC

v_gene: TRBV15
j_gene: TRBJ1-3
d_gene: -
abundance: many
CDR3aa: CATSRDTSGNTIYF
CDR3nt: TGTGCCACCAGCAGAGATACATCTGGAAACACCATATATTTT

v_gene: TRBV6-6
j_gene: TRBJ2-1
d_gene: TRBD2
abundance: many
CDR3aa: CASRLAGGPGNEQFF
CDR3nt: TGTGCCAGCAGACTAGCGGGGGGGCCGGGCAATGAGCAGTTCTTC

v_gene: TRBV3-1
j_gene: TRBJ1-6
d_gene: TRBD1
abundance: many
CDR3aa: CASSHQDRHSPLHF
CDR3nt: TGTGCCAGCAGCCACCAGGACAGGCATTCACCCCTCCACTTT

v_gene: TRBV3-1
j_gene: TRBJ2-5
d_gene: TRBD2
abundance: -
CDR3aa: CASRPGPGLAGGPGETPYF
CDR3nt: TGTGCCAGCAGGCCAGGGCCGGGACTAGCGGGGGGGCCTGGGGAGACCCCGTACTTC

v_gene: TRBV24-1
j_gene: TRBJ1-2
d_gene: -
abundance: many
CDR3aa: CATSDGRYGYTF
CDR3nt: TGTGCCACCAGTGATGGCAGGTATGGCTACACCTTC

v_gene: TRBV24-1
j_gene: TRBJ2-3
d_gene: -
abundance: many
CDR3aa: CATSDSGDLGDTQYF
CDR3nt: TGTGCCACCAGTGATTCGGGCGACCTCGGCGATACGCAGTATTTT

v_gene: TRBV5-1
j_gene: TRBJ2-7
d_gene: -
abundance: -
CDR3aa: CASSLGLGGARRSYEQYF
CDR3nt: TGCGCCAGCAGCTTGGGACTTGGGGGGGCCCGTCGGTCCTACGAGCAGTACTTC

v_gene: TRBV5-1
j_gene: TRBJ2-5
d_gene: -
abundance: many
CDR3aa: CASSFTSQETQYF
CDR3nt: TGCGCCAGCAGTTTCACTAGCCAAGAGACCCAGTACTTC

v_gene: TRBV24-1
j_gene: TRBJ2-1
d_gene: -
abundance: many
CDR3aa: CATAAGPYNEQFF
CDR3nt: TGTGCCACCGCGGCGGGTCCCTACAATGAGCAGTTCTTC

v_gene: TRBV7-9
j_gene: TRBJ2-5
d_gene: -
abundance: many
CDR3aa: CASSLGVDQETQYF
CDR3nt: TGTGCCAGCAGCTTAGGGGTAGATCAAGAGACCCAGTACTTC

v_gene: TRBV12-3/TRBV12-4
j_gene: TRBJ1-2
d_gene: TRBD1
abundance: many
CDR3aa: CASIMQGASGYTF
CDR3nt: TGTGCCAGCATCATGCAGGGGGCGAGCGGCTACACCTTC

v_gene: TRBV12-3/TRBV12-4
j_gene: TRBJ2-5
d_gene: -
abundance: many
CDR3aa: CASSLMGQYEETQYF
CDR3nt: TGTGCCAGCAGTTTAATGGGGCAATACGAAGAGACCCAGTACTTC

v_gene: TRBV29-1
j_gene: TRBJ2-2
d_gene: -
abundance: many
CDR3aa: CSVERGTGELFF
CDR3nt: TGCAGCGTTGAGAGGGGAACCGGGGAGCTGTTTTTT

v_gene: TRBV5-1
j_gene: TRBJ1-2
d_gene: -
abundance: many
CDR3aa: CASSLHGEFGNTF
CDR3nt: TGCGCCAGCAGCTTGCATGGCGAGTTTGGGAACACCTTC

v_gene: TRBV6-5
j_gene: TRBJ1-2
d_gene: -
abundance: many
CDR3aa: CASSQGQGRNYGYTF
CDR3nt: TGTGCCAGCAGCCAAGGGCAGGGGAGGAACTATGGCTACACCTTC

v_gene: TRBV19
j_gene: TRBJ2-7
d_gene: -
abundance: many
CDR3aa: CASSSSGLYEQYF
CDR3nt: TGTGCCAGTAGTTCATCGGGCCTTTACGAGCAGTACTTC

v_gene: TRBV6-5
j_gene: TRBJ2-7
d_gene: -
abundance: many
CDR3aa: CASSYSSSISYEQYF
CDR3nt: TGTGCCAGCAGTTACTCGTCTTCCATCTCCTACGAGCAGTACTTC

v_gene: TRBV7-2
j_gene: TRBJ2-7
d_gene: -
abundance: few
CDR3aa: CASSSTAFSSYEQYF
CDR3nt: TGTGCCAGCAGCTCCACAGCGTTTTCATCCTACGAGCAGTACTTC

v_gene: TRBV7-2
j_gene: TRBJ2-2
d_gene: TRBD2
abundance: many
CDR3aa: CASSSRLAGRDGELFF
CDR3nt: TGTGCCAGCAGCTCACGACTAGCGGGGCGCGACGGGGAGCTGTTTTTT

v_gene: TRBV6-2/TRBV6-3
j_gene: TRBJ2-3
d_gene: TRBD2
abundance: few
CDR3aa: CASSLGTSGGHGDTQYF
CDR3nt: TGTGCCAGCAGCCTCGGGACTAGCGGGGGGCATGGAGATACGCAGTATTTT

v_gene: TRBV5-1
j_gene: TRBJ2-5
d_gene: -
abundance: many
CDR3aa: CASSLSPQETQYF
CDR3nt: TGCGCCAGCAGCTTGAGCCCTCAAGAGACCCAGTACTTC

v_gene: TRBV20-1
j_gene: TRBJ2-3
d_gene: -
abundance: many
CDR3aa: CSDQPWGTDTQYF
CDR3nt: TGCAGTGACCAACCTTGGGGGACAGATACGCAGTATTTT

v_gene: TRBV6-1
j_gene: TRBJ2-5
d_gene: -
abundance: many
CDR3aa: CASDRTPTPQYF
CDR3nt: TGTGCCAGCGATCGGACTCCAACTCCCCAGTACTTC

v_gene: TRBV7-6
j_gene: TRBJ1-2
d_gene: TRBD1
abundance: many
CDR3aa: CASSPLTGTGTNYGYTF
CDR3nt: TGTGCCAGCAGCCCATTAACCGGGACAGGGACCAACTATGGCTACACCTTC

v_gene: TRBV20-1
j_gene: TRBJ2-7
d_gene: TRBD2
abundance: many
CDR3aa: CSARPLAGGPYEQYF
CDR3nt: TGCAGTGCTAGACCACTAGCGGGGGGGCCCTACGAGCAGTACTTC

v_gene: TRBV25-1
j_gene: TRBJ2-3
d_gene: -
abundance: many
CDR3aa: CASSDFRLDTQYF
CDR3nt: TGTGCCAGCAGTGATTTTCGTTTAGATACGCAGTATTTT

v_gene: TRBV20-1
j_gene: TRBJ1-4
d_gene: -
abundance: many
CDR3aa: CSARDLSGSGNEKLFF
CDR3nt: TGCAGTGCTAGAGATTTATCCGGGAGCGGTAATGAAAAACTGTTTTTT

v_gene: TRBV9
j_gene: TRBJ1-6
d_gene: -
abundance: many
CDR3aa: CASSGAAPPYNSPLHF
CDR3nt: TGTGCCAGCAGCGGGGCAGCCCCCCCTTATAATTCACCCCTCCACTTT

v_gene: TRBV29-1
j_gene: TRBJ2-3
d_gene: -
abundance: many
CDR3aa: CSVWSREGPTDTQYF
CDR3nt: TGCAGCGTTTGGTCTCGAGAGGGACCGACAGATACGCAGTATTTT

v_gene: TRBV6-5
j_gene: TRBJ2-1
d_gene: TRBD2
abundance: once
CDR3aa: CASSYSYRTSAANGQFF
CDR3nt: TGTGCCAGCAGTTACTCGTACAGGACTAGCGCAGCCAATGGGCAGTTCTTC

v_gene: TRBV6-5
j_gene: TRBJ2-1
d_gene: TRBD2
abundance: -
CDR3aa: CASSYNSGGIHEQFF
CDR3nt: TGTGCCAGCAGTTACAATTCGGGGGGGATCCATGAGCAGTTCTTC

v_gene: TRBV4-3
j_gene: TRBJ1-5
d_gene: -
abundance: many
CDR3aa: CASSQDLGSGTSRQPQHF
CDR3nt: TGCGCCAGCAGCCAAGATCTGGGATCAGGGACAAGCCGGCAGCCCCAGCATTTT

v_gene: TRBV10-1
j_gene: TRBJ1-6
d_gene: -
abundance: medium-sized
CDR3aa: CASSETYNSPLHF
CDR3nt: TGCGCCAGCAGTGAAACCTATAATTCACCCCTCCACTTT

v_gene: TRBV5-1
j_gene: TRBJ1-3
d_gene: -
abundance: -
CDR3aa: CASSSTASGNTIYF
CDR3nt: TGCGCCAGCAGTTCGACGGCCTCTGGAAACACCATATATTTT

v_gene: TRBV24-1
j_gene: TRBJ2-2
d_gene: -
abundance: many
CDR3aa: CATGRRGGNTGELFF
CDR3nt: TGTGCCACCGGCCGGCGCGGGGGCAACACCGGGGAGCTGTTTTTT

v_gene: TRBV20-1
j_gene: TRBJ1-1
d_gene: -
abundance: many
CDR3aa: CSAPTPGLANTEAFF
CDR3nt: TGCAGTGCTCCCACCCCAGGGTTGGCGAACACTGAAGCTTTCTTT

v_gene: TRBV5-6
j_gene: TRBJ1-5
d_gene: -
abundance: many
CDR3aa: CASSLRGYSNQPQHF
CDR3nt: TGTGCCAGCAGCTTGCGGGGTTATAGCAATCAGCCCCAGCATTTT

v_gene: TRBV29-1
j_gene: TRBJ2-5
d_gene: -
abundance: many
CDR3aa: CSVAPRGQETQYF
CDR3nt: TGCAGCGTTGCACCGCGGGGTCAAGAGACCCAGTACTTC

v_gene: TRBV7-6
j_gene: TRBJ2-5
d_gene: -
abundance: many
CDR3aa: CASSLHSQETQYF
CDR3nt: TGTGCCAGCAGCTTACACAGCCAAGAGACCCAGTACTTC

v_gene: TRBV5-1
j_gene: TRBJ2-3
d_gene: -
abundance: many
CDR3aa: CASTDTDTQYF
CDR3nt: TGCGCCAGCACGGACACAGATACGCAGTATTTT

v_gene: TRBV6-5
j_gene: TRBJ1-1
d_gene: -
abundance: many
CDR3aa: CASRTVANTEAFF
CDR3nt: TGTGCCAGCAGAACCGTAGCGAACACTGAAGCTTTCTTT

v_gene: TRBV29-1
j_gene: TRBJ1-1
d_gene: -
abundance: many
CDR3aa: CSANGQLNTEAFF
CDR3nt: TGCAGCGCCAATGGACAGTTGAACACTGAAGCTTTCTTT

v_gene: TRBV12-3/TRBV12-4
j_gene: TRBJ2-3
d_gene: -
abundance: many
CDR3aa: CASSLDSGATQYF
CDR3nt: TGTGCCAGCAGCCTGGACTCGGGGGCTACGCAGTATTTT

v_gene: TRBV20-1
j_gene: TRBJ1-6
d_gene: -
abundance: many
CDR3aa: CSARAPSRLNSPLHF
CDR3nt: TGCAGTGCTAGAGCTCCAAGCCGTTTAAATTCACCCCTCCACTTT

v_gene: TRBV29-1
j_gene: TRBJ1-1
d_gene: -
abundance: medium-sized
CDR3aa: CSVEDGFGFRNTEAFF
CDR3nt: TGCAGCGTTGAAGACGGATTCGGCTTTCGGAACACTGAAGCTTTCTTT

v_gene: TRBV7-9
j_gene: TRBJ2-5
d_gene: -
abundance: many
CDR3aa: CASSTNRTQYF
CDR3nt: TGTGCCAGCAGCACTAACCGGACCCAGTACTTC

v_gene: TRBV5-5
j_gene: TRBJ2-7
d_gene: TRBD2
abundance: many
CDR3aa: CASSLVSGGSYEQYF
CDR3nt: TGTGCCAGCAGCTTGGTGAGCGGGGGTTCCTACGAGCAGTACTTC

v_gene: TRBV5-1
j_gene: TRBJ1-2
d_gene: -
abundance: many
CDR3aa: CASSPETGWGYTF
CDR3nt: TGCGCCAGCAGCCCAGAGACAGGTTGGGGCTACACCTTC

v_gene: TRBV5-1
j_gene: TRBJ2-5
d_gene: -
abundance: many
CDR3aa: CASSSTPRGETQYF
CDR3nt: TGCGCCAGCAGCTCGACCCCACGAGGAGAGACCCAGTACTTC

v_gene: TRBV3-1
j_gene: TRBJ1-6
d_gene: TRBD1
abundance: few
CDR3aa: CASSQGTGLKNSPLHF
CDR3nt: TGTGCCAGCAGCCAAGGGACAGGTTTAAAGAATTCACCCCTCCACTTT

v_gene: TRBV7-9
j_gene: TRBJ2-1
d_gene: -
abundance: many
CDR3aa: CASREGGYNEQFF
CDR3nt: TGTGCCAGCAGGGAGGGGGGCTACAATGAGCAGTTCTTC

v_gene: TRBV20-1
j_gene: TRBJ2-4
d_gene: TRBD2
abundance: -
CDR3aa: CSALRGVAKNIQYF
CDR3nt: TGCAGTGCTTTGCGGGGGGTTGCCAAAAACATTCAGTACTTC

v_gene: TRBV7-2
j_gene: TRBJ2-5
d_gene: -
abundance: many
CDR3aa: CASSLARRETQYF
CDR3nt: TGTGCCAGCAGCTTAGCGCGACGAGAGACCCAGTACTTC

v_gene: TRBV5-4
j_gene: TRBJ2-5
d_gene: TRBD2
abundance: many
CDR3aa: CASSWPPGGGEETQYF
CDR3nt: TGTGCCAGCAGCTGGCCCCCCGGCGGGGGGGAAGAGACCCAGTACTTC